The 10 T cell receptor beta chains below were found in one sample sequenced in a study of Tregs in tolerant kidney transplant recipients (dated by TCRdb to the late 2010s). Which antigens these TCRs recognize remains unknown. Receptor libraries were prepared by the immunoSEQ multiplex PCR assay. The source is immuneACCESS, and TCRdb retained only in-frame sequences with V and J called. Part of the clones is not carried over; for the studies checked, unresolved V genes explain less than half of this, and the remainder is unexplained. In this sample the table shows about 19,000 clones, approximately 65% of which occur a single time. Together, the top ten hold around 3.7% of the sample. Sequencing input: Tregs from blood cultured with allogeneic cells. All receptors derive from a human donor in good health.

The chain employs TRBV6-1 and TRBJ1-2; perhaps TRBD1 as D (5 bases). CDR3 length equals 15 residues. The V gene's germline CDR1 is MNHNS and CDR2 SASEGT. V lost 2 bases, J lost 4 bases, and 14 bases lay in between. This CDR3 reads CASSEIGTVAYGYTF. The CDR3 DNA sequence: TGTGCCAGCAGTGAAATTGGGACGGTCGCCTATGGCTACACCTTC.

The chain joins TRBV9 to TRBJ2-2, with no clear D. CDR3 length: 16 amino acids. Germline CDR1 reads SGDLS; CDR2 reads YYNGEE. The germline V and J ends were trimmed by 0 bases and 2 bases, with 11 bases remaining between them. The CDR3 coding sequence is TGTGCCAGCAGCGTAGGCATAGGACCCAACACCGGGGAGCTGTTTTTT. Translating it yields CASSVGIGPNTGELFF.

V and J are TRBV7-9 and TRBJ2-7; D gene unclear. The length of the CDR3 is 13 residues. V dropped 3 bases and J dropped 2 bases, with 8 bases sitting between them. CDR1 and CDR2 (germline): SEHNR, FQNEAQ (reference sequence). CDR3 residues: CASSFGGTYEQYF. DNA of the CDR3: TGTGCCAGCAGCTTTGGCGGCACCTACGAGCAGTACTTC.

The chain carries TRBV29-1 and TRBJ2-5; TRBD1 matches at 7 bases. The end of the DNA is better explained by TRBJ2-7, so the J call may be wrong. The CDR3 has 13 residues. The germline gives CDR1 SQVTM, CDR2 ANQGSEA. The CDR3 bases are TGCAGCGTTCAAAAAGACAGGGTAGGCGAGCAGTACTTC. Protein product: CSVQKDRVGEQYF.

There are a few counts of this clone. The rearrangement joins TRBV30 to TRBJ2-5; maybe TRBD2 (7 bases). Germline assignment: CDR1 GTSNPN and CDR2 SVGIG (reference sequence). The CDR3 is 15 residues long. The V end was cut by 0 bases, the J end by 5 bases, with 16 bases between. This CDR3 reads CAWSVIGGPWETQYF. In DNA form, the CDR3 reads TGTGCCTGGAGTGTAATCGGGGGGCCTTGGGAGACCCAGTACTTC.

The CDR3 DNA is TGTGCCAGTAGCAATGGTTGGGGCATGGACGAGCAGTACTTC. It translates to CASSNGWGMDEQYF. The gene calls are TRBV19 and TRBJ2-7; a weak D match, TRBD1 (5 bases). Trimming took off 6 bases at V and 5 bases at J, with 17 bases between the two ends. CDR3 length: 14 amino acids. Germline CDR1 is LNHDA and CDR2 is SQIVND (reference sequence).

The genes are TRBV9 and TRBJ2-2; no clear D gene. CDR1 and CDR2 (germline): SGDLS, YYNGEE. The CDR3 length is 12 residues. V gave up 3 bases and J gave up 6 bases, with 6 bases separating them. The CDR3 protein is CASSGTPGELFF. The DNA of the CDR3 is TGTGCCAGCAGCGGGACGCCCGGGGAGCTGTTTTTT.

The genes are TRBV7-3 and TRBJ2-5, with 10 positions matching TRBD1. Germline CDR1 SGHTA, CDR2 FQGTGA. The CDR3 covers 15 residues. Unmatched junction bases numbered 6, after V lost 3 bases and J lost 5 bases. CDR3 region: CASSFGTGEGETQYF. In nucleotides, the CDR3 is TGTGCCAGCAGCTTTGGGACAGGGGAAGGGGAGACCCAGTACTTC. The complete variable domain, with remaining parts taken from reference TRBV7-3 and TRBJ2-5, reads GAGVSQTPSNKVTEKGKYVELRCDPISGHTALYWYRQSLGQGPEFLIYFQGTGAADDSGLPNDRFFAVRPEGSVSTLKIQRTERGDSAVYLCASSFGTGEGETQYFGPGTRLLVL.

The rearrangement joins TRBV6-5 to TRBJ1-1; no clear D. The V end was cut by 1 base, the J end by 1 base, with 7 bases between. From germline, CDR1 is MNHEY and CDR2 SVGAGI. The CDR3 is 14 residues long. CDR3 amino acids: CASSYWAANTEAFF. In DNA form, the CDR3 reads TGTGCCAGCAGTTACTGGGCGGCGAACACTGAAGCTTTCTTT.

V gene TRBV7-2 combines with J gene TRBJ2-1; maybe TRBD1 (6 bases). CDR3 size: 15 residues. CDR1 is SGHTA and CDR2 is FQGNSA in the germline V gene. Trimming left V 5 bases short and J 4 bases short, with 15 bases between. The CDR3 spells CASSLVSDRYNEQFF. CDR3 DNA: TGTGCCAGCAGCCTCGTGTCCGACAGGTACAATGAGCAGTTCTTC.